This TCR beta chain originates from a study of blood T cell repertoires in COVID-19. Study information: Researchers got acute and convalescent COVID-19 samples from the United States, Italy and Spain.

This CDR3 spans 15 amino acids. Between the trimmed V and J ends, which lost 0 bases and 4 bases, there was a span of 12 bases. Germline CDR1 and CDR2: SGHTS and YDEGEE. Original methodology: Amplifying reference gene primers gave estimates of nucleated cell counts. Profiled with immunoSEQ multiplex PCR; TCRdb holds only in-frame clones, not every one. From that table come the V and J calls and clone size; the DNA was used to work out D and trimming. The data contain roughly 140,000 clones, roughly nine tenths of them singletons. This receptor was taken from a woman between 35 and 50 years old with acute or convalescent COVID-19. The V and J genes are TRBV5-8 and TRBJ2-3; D possibly corresponds to TRBD1 (5 bases). Sequences were obtained from peripheral blood. CDR3 coding DNA: TGTGCCAGCAGCTTGGCGCTTAGCAGGGCAGATACGCAGTATTTT. As protein: CASSLALSRADTQYF.